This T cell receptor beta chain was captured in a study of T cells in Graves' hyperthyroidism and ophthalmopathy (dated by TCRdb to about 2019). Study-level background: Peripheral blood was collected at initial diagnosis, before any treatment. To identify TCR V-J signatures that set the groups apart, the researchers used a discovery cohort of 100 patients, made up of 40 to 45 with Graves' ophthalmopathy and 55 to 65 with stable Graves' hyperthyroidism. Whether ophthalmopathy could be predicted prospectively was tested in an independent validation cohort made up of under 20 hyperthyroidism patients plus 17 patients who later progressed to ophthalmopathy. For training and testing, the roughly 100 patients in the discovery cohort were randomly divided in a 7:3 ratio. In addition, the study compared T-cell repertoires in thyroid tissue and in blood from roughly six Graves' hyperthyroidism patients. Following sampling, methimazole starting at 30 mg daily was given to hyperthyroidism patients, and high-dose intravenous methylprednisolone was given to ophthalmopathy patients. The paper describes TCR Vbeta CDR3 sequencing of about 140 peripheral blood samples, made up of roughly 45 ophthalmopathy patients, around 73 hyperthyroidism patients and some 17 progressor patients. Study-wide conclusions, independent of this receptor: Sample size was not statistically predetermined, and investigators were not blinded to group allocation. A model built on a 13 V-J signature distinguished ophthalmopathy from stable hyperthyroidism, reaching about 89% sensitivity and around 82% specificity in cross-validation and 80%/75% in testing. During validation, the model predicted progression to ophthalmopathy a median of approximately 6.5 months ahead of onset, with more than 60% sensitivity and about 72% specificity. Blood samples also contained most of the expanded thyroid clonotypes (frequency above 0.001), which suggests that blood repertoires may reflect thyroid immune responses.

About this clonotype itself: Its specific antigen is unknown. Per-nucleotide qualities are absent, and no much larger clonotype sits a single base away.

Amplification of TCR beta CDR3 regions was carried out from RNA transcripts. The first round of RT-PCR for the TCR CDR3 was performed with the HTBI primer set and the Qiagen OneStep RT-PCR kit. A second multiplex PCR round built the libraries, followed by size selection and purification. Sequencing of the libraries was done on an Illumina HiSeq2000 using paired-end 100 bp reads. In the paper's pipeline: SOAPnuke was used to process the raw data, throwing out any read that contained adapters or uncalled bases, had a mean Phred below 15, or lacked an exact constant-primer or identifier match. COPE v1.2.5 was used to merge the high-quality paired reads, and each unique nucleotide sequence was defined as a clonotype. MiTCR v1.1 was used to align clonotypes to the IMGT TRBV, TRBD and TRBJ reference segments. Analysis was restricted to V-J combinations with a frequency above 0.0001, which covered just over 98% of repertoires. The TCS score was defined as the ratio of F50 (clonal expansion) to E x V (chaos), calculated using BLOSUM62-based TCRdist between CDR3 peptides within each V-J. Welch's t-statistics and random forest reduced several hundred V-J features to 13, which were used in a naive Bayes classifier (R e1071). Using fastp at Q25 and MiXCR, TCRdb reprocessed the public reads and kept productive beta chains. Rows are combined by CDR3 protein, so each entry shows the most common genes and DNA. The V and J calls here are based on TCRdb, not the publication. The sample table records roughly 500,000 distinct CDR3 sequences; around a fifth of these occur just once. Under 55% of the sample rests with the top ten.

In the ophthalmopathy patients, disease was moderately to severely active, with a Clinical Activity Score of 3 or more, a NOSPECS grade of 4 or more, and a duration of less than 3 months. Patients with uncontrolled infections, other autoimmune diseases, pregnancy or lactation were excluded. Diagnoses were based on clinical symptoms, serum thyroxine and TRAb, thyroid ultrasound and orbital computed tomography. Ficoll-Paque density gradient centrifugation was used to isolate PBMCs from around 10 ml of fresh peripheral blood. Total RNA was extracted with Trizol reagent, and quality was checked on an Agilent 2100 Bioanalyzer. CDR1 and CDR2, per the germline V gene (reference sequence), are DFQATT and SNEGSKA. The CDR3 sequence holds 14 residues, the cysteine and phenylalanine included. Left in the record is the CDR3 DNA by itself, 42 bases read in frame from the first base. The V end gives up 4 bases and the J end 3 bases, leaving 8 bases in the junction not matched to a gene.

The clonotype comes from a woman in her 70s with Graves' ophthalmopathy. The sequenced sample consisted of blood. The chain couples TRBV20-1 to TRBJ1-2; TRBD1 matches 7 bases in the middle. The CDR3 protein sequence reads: CSATLTGSDYGYTF. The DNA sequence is TGCAGTGCTACCCTGACAGGGTCGGACTATGGCTACACCTTC.